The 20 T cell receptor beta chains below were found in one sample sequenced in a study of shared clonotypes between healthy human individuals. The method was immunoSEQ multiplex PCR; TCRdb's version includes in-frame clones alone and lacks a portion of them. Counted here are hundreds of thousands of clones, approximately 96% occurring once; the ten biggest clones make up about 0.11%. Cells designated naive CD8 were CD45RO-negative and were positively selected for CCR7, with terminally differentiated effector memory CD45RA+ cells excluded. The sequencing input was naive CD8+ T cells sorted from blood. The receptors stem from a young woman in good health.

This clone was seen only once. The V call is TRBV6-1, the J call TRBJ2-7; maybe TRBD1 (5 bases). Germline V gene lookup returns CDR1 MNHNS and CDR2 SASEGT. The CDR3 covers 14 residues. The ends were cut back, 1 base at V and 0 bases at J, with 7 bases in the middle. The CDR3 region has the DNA TGTGCCAGCAGTGAAGGGGGCCCCTCCTACGAGCAGTACTTC. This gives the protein CASSEGGPSYEQYF.

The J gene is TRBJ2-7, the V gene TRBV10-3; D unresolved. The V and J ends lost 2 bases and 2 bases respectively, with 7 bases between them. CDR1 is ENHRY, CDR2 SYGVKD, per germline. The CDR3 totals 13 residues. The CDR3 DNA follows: TGTGCCATCAGTGAGCTAGGTACCTACGAGCAGTACTTC. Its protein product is CAISELGTYEQYF.

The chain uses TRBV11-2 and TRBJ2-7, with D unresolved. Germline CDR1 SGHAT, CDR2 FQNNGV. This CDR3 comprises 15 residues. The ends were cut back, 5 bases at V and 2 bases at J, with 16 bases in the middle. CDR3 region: CASSQRVSATYEQYF. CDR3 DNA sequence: TGTGCCAGCAGCCAACGGGTGTCGGCCACCTACGAGCAGTACTTC.

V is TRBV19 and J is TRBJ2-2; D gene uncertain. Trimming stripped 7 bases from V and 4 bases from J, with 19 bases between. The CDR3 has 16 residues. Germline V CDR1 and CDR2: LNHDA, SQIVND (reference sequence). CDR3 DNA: TGTGCCAGTATTCCCGAAGGTTGGCCAGGCACCGGGGAGCTGTTTTTT. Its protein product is CASIPEGWPGTGELFF. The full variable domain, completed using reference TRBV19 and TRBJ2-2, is DGGITQSPKYLFRKEGQNVTLSCEQNLNHDAMYWYRQDPGQGLRLIYYSQIVNDFQKGDIAEGYSVSREKKESFPLTVTSAQKNPTAFYLCASIPEGWPGTGELFFGEGSRLTVL.

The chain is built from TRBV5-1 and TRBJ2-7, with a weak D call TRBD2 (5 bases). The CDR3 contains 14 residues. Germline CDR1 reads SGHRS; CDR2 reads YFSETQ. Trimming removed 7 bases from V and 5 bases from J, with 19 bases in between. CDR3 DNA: TGCGCCAGCTCCAAAGCGGAATTAAACGACGAGCAGTACTTC. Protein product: CASSKAELNDEQYF. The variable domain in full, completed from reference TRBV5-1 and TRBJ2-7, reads KAGVTQTPRYLIKTRGQQVTLSCSPISGHRSVSWYQQTPGQGLQFLFEYFSETQRNKGNFPGRFSGRQFSNSRSEMNVSTLELGDSALYLCASSKAELNDEQYFGPGTRLTVT.

CDR3 in DNA: TGTGCCAGCAGCCCGGTGCCTCAGGGAGCGGAAGGGGAGCAGTACTTC. Protein product: CASSPVPQGAEGEQYF. The chain combines TRBV27 with TRBJ2-7; D could derive from TRBD1 or TRBD2 (5 bases each). Germline CDR1 reads MNHEY; CDR2 reads SMNVEV (reference sequence). CDR3 length: 16 amino acids. Deletions cut 6 bases from V and 7 bases from J, with 25 bases between.

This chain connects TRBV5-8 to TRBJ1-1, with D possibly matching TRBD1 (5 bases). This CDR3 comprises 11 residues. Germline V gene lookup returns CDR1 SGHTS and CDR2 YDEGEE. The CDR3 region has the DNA TGTGTCTCCCAGGGGAACACTGAAGCTTTCTTT. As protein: CVSQGNTEAFF.

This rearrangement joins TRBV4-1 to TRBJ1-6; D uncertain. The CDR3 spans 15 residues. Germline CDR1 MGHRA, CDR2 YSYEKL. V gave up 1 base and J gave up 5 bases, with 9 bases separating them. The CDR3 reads CASSQVRPDNSPLHF. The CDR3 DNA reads TGCGCCAGCAGCCAAGTAAGACCCGATAATTCACCCCTCCACTTT.

CDR3 DNA sequence: TGTGCCAGCAGCTTGCGTTCCGGGTTTGGCAATCAGCCCCAGCATTTT. Protein product: CASSLRSGFGNQPQHF. The chain couples TRBV5-6 to TRBJ1-5; D gene unclear. Germline V gene sequence: CDR1 SGHDT, CDR2 YYEEEE. Trimming cost V 1 base and J 2 bases, with 13 bases left between them. This CDR3 has 16 residues.

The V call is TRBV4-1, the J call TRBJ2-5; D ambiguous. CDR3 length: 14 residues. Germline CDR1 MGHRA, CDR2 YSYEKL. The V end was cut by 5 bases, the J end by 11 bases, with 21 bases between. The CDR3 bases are TGCGCCAGCAGCACCCGGTCGCAGGCCGAGGAGCAGTACTTC. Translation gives CASSTRSQAEEQYF.

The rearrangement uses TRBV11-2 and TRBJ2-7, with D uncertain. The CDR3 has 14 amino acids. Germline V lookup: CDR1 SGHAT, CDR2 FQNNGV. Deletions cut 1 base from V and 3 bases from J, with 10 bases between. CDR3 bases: TGTGCCAGCAGCTTAGGTTGGGCTAACTACGAGCAGTACTTC. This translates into CASSLGWANYEQYF.

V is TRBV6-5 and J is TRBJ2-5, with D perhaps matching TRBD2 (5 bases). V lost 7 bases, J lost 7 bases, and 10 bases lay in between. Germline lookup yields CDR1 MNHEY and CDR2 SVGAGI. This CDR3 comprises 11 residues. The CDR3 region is CASTGVGTQYF. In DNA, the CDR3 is TGTGCCAGCACCGGGGTAGGGACCCAGTACTTC.

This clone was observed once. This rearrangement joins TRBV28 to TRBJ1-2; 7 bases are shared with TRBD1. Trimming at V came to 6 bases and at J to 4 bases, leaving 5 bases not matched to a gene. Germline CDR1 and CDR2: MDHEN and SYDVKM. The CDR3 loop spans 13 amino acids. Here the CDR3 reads CASSPDRVYGYTF. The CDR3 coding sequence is TGTGCCAGCAGCCCTGACAGGGTCTATGGCTACACCTTC.

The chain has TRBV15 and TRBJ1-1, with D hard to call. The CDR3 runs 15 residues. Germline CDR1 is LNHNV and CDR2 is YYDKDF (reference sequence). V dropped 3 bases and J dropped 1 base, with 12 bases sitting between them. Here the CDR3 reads CATSRTMGGNTEAFF. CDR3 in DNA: TGTGCCACCAGCAGGACCATGGGAGGGAACACTGAAGCTTTCTTT.

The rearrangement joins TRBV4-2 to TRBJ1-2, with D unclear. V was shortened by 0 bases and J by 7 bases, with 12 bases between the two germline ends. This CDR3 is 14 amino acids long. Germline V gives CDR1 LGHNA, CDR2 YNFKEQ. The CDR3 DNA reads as TGTGCCAGCAGCCAAGACAGGTTTTCGGGTGGCTACACCTTC. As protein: CASSQDRFSGGYTF.

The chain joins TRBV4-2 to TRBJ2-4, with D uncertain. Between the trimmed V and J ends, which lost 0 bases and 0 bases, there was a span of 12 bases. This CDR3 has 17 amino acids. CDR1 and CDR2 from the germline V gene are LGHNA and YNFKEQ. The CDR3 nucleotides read TGTGCCAGCAGCCAAGATTGGGTCTACTTAGCCAAAAACATTCAGTACTTC. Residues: CASSQDWVYLAKNIQYF.

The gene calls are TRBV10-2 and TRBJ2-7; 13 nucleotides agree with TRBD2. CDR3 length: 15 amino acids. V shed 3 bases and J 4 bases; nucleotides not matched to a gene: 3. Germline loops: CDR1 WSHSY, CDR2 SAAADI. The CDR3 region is CASSDRTSGSYEQYF. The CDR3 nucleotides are TGCGCCAGCAGTGATCGGACTAGCGGGAGTTACGAGCAGTACTTC.

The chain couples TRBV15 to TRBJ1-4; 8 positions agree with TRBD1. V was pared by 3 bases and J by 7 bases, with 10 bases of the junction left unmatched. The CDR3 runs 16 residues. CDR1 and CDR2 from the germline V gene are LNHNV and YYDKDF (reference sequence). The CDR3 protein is CATSRSTGGHGEKLFF. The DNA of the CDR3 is TGTGCCACCAGCAGGTCTACAGGGGGGCATGGTGAAAAACTGTTTTTT.

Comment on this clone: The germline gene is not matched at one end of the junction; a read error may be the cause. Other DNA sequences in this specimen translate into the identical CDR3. CDR3 sequence (DNA): TGCGCCAGCAGCCAAGCGGTAGGGGTCTCCTACGAGCAGTATTTC. This sequence encodes CASSQAVGVSYEQYF. The chain carries TRBV4-1 and TRBJ2-7; weak D call: TRBD1 (5 bases). There are 15 residues in the CDR3. The V gene's germline CDR1 is MGHRA and CDR2 YSYEKL.

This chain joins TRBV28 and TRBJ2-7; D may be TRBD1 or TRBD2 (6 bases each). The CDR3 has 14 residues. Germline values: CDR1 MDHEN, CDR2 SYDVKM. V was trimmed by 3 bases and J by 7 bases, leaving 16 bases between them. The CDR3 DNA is TGTGCCAGCAGTTTCCTACCGGGGGCGAAAGAGCAGTACTTC. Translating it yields CASSFLPGAKEQYF.